This record covers a single T cell receptor beta chain. Its antigen remains unknown. Together with a sample-barcoded 5' primer, a J-beta primer mix was included in a second PCR lasting roughly 6 to 12 cycles. Researchers report that a template-switch adaptor with 12 random nucleotides tagged each cDNA molecule. MiXCR was run by TCRdb on the 5' RACE reads, yielding one entry per CDR3 protein. The sample lists 1.5 million to 2 million distinct CDR3 sequences; roughly 27% were seen once. This specimen comes from a study of blood T cells in healthy people across ages. Study results and caveats: There was no known CMV status for donors, so expanded clonotype changes were possibly confounded. PBMC samples, being unsorted, prevented any conclusive comparison of naive and antigen-experienced cells. Investigators treated diversity estimates from one million T cells as underestimates.

Germline values: CDR1 LGHDT, CDR2 YNNKEL (reference sequence). With 6 bases clipped from V and 11 bases from J, the junction kept 14 bases outside the gene matches. CDR3 size: 15 residues. The rearrangement joins TRBV3-1 to TRBJ2-7; 12 bases are shared with TRBD2. The sequence was collected from a woman between 25 and 40 years old in good health. Sequencing input: blood. The CDR3 reads CASRKTSGGWETKYF. CDR3 nucleotide sequence: TGTGCCAGCAGAAAAACTAGCGGGGGGTGGGAGACCAAGTACTTC.